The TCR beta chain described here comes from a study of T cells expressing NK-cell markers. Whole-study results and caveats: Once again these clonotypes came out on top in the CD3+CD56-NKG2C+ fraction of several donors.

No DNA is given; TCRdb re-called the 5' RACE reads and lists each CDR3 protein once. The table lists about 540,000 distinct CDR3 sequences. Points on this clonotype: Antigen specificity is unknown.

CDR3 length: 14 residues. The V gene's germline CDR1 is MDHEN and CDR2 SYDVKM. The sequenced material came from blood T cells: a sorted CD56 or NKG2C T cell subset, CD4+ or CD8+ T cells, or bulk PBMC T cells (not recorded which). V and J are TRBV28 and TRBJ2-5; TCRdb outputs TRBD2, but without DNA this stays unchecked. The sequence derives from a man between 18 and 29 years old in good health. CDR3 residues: CASSNYLRRETQYF.